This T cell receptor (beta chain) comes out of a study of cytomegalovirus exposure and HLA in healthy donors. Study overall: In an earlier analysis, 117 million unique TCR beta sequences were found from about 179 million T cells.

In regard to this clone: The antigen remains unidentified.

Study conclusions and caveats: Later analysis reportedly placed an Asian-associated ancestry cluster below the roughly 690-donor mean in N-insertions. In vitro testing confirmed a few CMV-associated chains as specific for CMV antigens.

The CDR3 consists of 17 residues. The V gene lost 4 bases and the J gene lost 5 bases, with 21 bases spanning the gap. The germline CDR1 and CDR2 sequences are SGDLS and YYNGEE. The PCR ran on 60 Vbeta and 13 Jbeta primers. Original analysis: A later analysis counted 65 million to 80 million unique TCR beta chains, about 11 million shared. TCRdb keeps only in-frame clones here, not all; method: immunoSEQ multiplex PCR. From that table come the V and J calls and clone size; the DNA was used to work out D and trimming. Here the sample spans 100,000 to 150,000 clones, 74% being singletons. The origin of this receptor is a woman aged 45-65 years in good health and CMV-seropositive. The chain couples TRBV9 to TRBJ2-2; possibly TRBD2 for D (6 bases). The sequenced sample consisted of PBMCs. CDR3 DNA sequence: TGTGCCAGCAGCCCCCCCCTTGGTCTGGGGGGAACCGGGGAGCTGTTTTTT. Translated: CASSPPLGLGGTGELFF.